Listed below are T cell receptor beta chains from one sample, sequenced in a study of T cells in Graves' hyperthyroidism and ophthalmopathy. TCRdb reprocessed the multiplex PCR reads via MiXCR and lists one record per CDR3 protein. Of around 270,000 distinct CDR3 sequences in the sample, roughly 19% were seen once. The sample consisted of blood. Receptors originate from a man aged 50-59 years with Graves' ophthalmopathy. Each CDR3 is given with its conserved first and last residue. A D gene is named only where the DNA matches it firmly. For some rows the clone size is stated as once, few or many, or as a class when expanded; others skip it.

TRBD1,TRBV11-1,TRBJ2-5,.,TGTGCCAGCAGCGGGACAGGGGGAGAGACCCAGTACTTC,CASSGTGGETQYF
TRBD1,TRBV29-1,TRBJ2-5,once,TGCAGCGTTGGGACAGGGGGATCCCAGTACTTC,CSVGTGGSQYF
.,TRBV20-1,TRBJ2-1,.,TGCAGTGCTATTAGGGGGTCCTACAATGAGCAGTTCTTC,CSAIRGSYNEQFF
TRBD1,TRBV2,TRBJ1-2,few,TGTGCCAGCGTGGGACAGGGTAATGGCTACACCTTC,CASVGQGNGYTF
.,TRBV3-1,TRBJ2-5,many,TGTGCCAGCAGCAAACGGACTACCCAAGAGACCCAGTACTTC,CASSKRTTQETQYF
TRBD2,TRBV30,TRBJ2-1,.,TGTGCCAGTTCGAGGGGCAGCGGGAGCCTGAACAATGAGCAGTTCTTC,CASSRGSGSLNNEQFF
.,TRBV15,TRBJ2-3,.,TGTGCCACCAGCAGGGACTTCACAGATACGCAGTATTTT,CATSRDFTDTQYF
TRBD1,TRBV6-1,TRBJ1-2,.,TGTGCCAGCACACTTCAGGGGGAAGGAGACTATGGCTACACCTTC,CASTLQGEGDYGYTF
.,TRBV12-3/TRBV12-4,TRBJ2-7,many,TGTGCCAGCAGCTCGACTTACGAGCAGTACTTC,CASSSTYEQYF
.,TRBV2,TRBJ1-2,many,TGTGCCAGCAGCTACCCGGGCTACGGCTACACCTTC,CASSYPGYGYTF
TRBD1,TRBV28,TRBJ2-2,few,TGTGCCAGCAGTTCAATTCGAGGGGGCGGAGGCTCCGGGGAGCTGTTTTTT,CASSSIRGGGGSGELFF
TRBD1,TRBV27,TRBJ1-5,few,TGTGCCAGCAGCCCACAGGGGGCTTTTAATCAGCCCCAGCATTTT,CASSPQGAFNQPQHF
TRBD2,TRBV9,TRBJ2-1,.,TGTGCCAGCAGCGTAGGGCGGACTAGCGGGAGTAATGAGCAGTTCTTC,CASSVGRTSGSNEQFF
.,TRBV15,TRBJ1-1,few,TGTGCCACCAGCACGGGACGGGTGAACACTGAAGCTTTCTTT,CATSTGRVNTEAFF
.,TRBV20-1,TRBJ1-1,many,TGCAGTGCCCTAAGCCCTACAGGGTTGGGGACTGAAGCTTTCTTT,CSALSPTGLGTEAFF
.,TRBV6-1,TRBJ1-1,many,TGTGCCAGCAGATCCCAGGGAGGGACTGAAGCTTTCTTT,CASRSQGGTEAFF
.,TRBV30,TRBJ1-6,many,TGTGCCTGGAGTACACGGGGTAGCTATTCACCCCTCCACTTT,CAWSTRGSYSPLHF
.,TRBV28,TRBJ2-5,few,TGTGCCAGCACCCCCCTCCGGGACAATGACGAGGAGACCCAGTACTTC,CASTPLRDNDEETQYF
TRBD1,TRBV6-2/TRBV6-3,TRBJ2-1,many,TGTGCCAGCAGTTACTCGGGGCCGACAGGGAAAGAGCAGTTCTTC,CASSYSGPTGKEQFF
TRBD2,TRBV29-1,TRBJ2-1,few,TGCAGCGCGAGGCTAGCGGACGGACTTGAGCAGTTCTTC,CSARLADGLEQFF
TRBD1,TRBV28,TRBJ2-7,.,TGTGCCAGCAGTCCAGTGGGACAGACATACTCCTACGAGCAGTACTTC,CASSPVGQTYSYEQYF
TRBD2,TRBV3-1,TRBJ2-7,.,TGTGCCAGCGGTGGGGGACTAGCGGGAATATACGAGCAGTACTTC,CASGGGLAGIYEQYF
TRBD2,TRBV28,TRBJ2-5,.,TGTGCCAGCAGCCTGGGGACTAGCCCACAACAAGAGACCCAGTACTTC,CASSLGTSPQQETQYF
.,TRBV6-2/TRBV6-3,TRBJ2-5,.,TGTGCCAGCAAGGTGATGGGGTCCCAAGAGACCCAGTACTTC,CASKVMGSQETQYF
TRBD1,TRBV20-1,TRBJ2-3,.,TGCAGTGCAGCCCGAGGGACAGGGGGACCCACAGATACGCAGTATTTT,CSAARGTGGPTDTQYF
TRBD1,TRBV19,TRBJ2-1,.,TGTGCCAGTAGTATGGGAGGGACAGGGCCAGCAGGTGAGCAGTTCTTC,CASSMGGTGPAGEQFF
.,TRBV28,TRBJ1-5,many,TGTGCCAGCAGTCCCCCCGAACAGCCCCAGCATTTT,CASSPPEQPQHF
.,TRBV24-1,TRBJ2-1,.,TGTGCCACCAGTGATTTGAAACGGGAGTTTGGCAATGAGCAGTTCTTC,CATSDLKREFGNEQFF
.,TRBV28,TRBJ1-6,few,TGTGCCAGCACCGCGGGTCATAATTCACCCCTCCACTTT,CASTAGHNSPLHF
TRBD1,TRBV30,TRBJ2-5,many,TGTGCCTGGAGTCCTCGGGACAGGGGCGTTGAGACCCAGTACTTC,CAWSPRDRGVETQYF
TRBD1,TRBV5-1,TRBJ2-7,many,TGCGCCAGCAGCTTTGCCCTGACAGGGGGAGAGTACGAGCAGTACTTC,CASSFALTGGEYEQYF
TRBD2,TRBV7-9,TRBJ2-1,few,TGTGCCAGCAGCTTGAAGACTAGCGGGACCGATGAGCAGTTCTTC,CASSLKTSGTDEQFF
TRBD2,TRBV20-1,TRBJ2-1,medium-sized,TGCAGTGCTGACCCCGGGACTAGCTCCTACAATGAGCAGTTCTTC,CSADPGTSSYNEQFF
.,TRBV5-5,TRBJ2-7,few,TGTGCCAGCAGCGCCCACGGGACTTCCACCTACGAGCAGTACTTC,CASSAHGTSTYEQYF
.,TRBV2,TRBJ2-3,few,TGTGCCAGCAGTGAGTTTCTAGTTAGCACAGATACGCAGTATTTT,CASSEFLVSTDTQYF
.,TRBV7-3,TRBJ2-2,many,TGTGCCAGCAGCTCCCGGATACTTGGCGGGGAGCTGTTTTTT,CASSSRILGGELFF
.,TRBV6-5,TRBJ2-5,.,TGTGCCAGCAGTTACACACCTTGGGGGGCTCGGGAGACCCAGTACTTC,CASSYTPWGARETQYF
.,TRBV24-1,TRBJ1-2,few,TGTGCCACCAGTGACTACACAGGGTTTGGCTACACCTTC,CATSDYTGFGYTF
.,TRBV27,TRBJ1-1,many,TGTGCCAGCCAGACGACAGGGAACACTGAAGCTTTCTTT,CASQTTGNTEAFF
TRBD2,TRBV3-1,TRBJ2-1,.,TGTGCCAGCAGCCAAGTCCTAGCGGGAAGGGAGCAGTTCTTC,CASSQVLAGREQFF
.,TRBV10-3,TRBJ1-5,many,TGTGCCATCAGTGGGACCTCTGGCGGAGCCCAGCATTTT,CAISGTSGGAQHF
.,TRBV28,TRBJ1-1,few,TGTGCCACCCACGGCCCGGGAGGGAACACTGAAGCTTTCTTT,CATHGPGGNTEAFF